These T cell receptor beta chains were read from a single sample in a study of control samples from healthy donors and cancer patients. Measured with immunoSEQ multiplex PCR; TCRdb has only the in-frame clones, and not every one. This table holds under 30,000 clones, 87% found once. Sequenced: formalin-fixed, paraffin-embedded tissue. The receptors come from a female donor with melanoma. Both conserved end residues are part of each CDR3. A D gene is named only where the DNA matches it firmly. Expanded clones are given a class, and other clones once, few, many or no size at all.

NA	TRBV6-1	12	TRBJ1-5	NA	CASSERAQPQHF	TGTGCCAGCAGTGAGAGGGCTCAGCCCCAGCATTTT
NA	TRBV28	13	TRBJ1-2	NA	CASRTQGTYGYTF	TGTGCCAGCAGGACACAGGGTACCTATGGCTACACCTTC
NA	TRBV7-2	13	TRBJ2-3	NA	CASSPRTIDTQYF	TGTGCCAGCAGCCCTCGGACGATAGATACGCAGTATTTT
NA	TRBV2	15	TRBJ1-5	NA	CASSDWGYSNQPQHF	TGTGCCAGCAGTGACTGGGGTTATAGCAATCAGCCCCAGCATTTT
once	TRBV5-4	15	TRBJ2-1	NA	CASSLGPGSYNEQFF	TGTGCCAGCAGCTTGGGCCCAGGATCCTACAATGAGCAGTTCTTC
NA	TRBV7-2	12	TRBJ1-2	NA	CASSFDIYGYTF	TGTGCCAGCAGCTTTGACATCTATGGCTACACCTTC
few	TRBV12-3/TRBV12-4	13	TRBJ2-5	NA	CASSLKGPETQYF	TGTGCCAGCAGTTTGAAGGGGCCGGAGACCCAGTACTTC
NA	TRBV29-1	13	TRBJ2-7	TRBD2	CSVEELAGYEQYF	TGCAGCGTTGAAGAACTAGCGGGATACGAGCAGTACTTC
NA	TRBV6-6	14	TRBJ2-5	NA	CASSRDLEVETQYF	TGTGCCAGCAGCCGAGACCTAGAGGTAGAGACCCAGTACTTC
NA	TRBV6-1	14	TRBJ2-2	NA	CASSEPGETGELFF	TGTGCCAGCAGTGAACCAGGGGAGACCGGGGAGCTGTTTTTT
NA	TRBV4-3	16	TRBJ1-2	TRBD1	CASSHTTGERTYGYTF	TGCGCCAGCAGCCATACAACAGGGGAGAGAACTTATGGCTACACCTTC
NA	TRBV2	13	TRBJ2-1	NA	CASSVSIYNEQFF	TGTGCCAGCAGTGTAAGCATTTACAATGAGCAGTTCTTC
NA	TRBV6-1	20	TRBJ2-1	NA	CASSEFFRDRGISSYNEQFF	TGTGCCAGCAGTGAATTTTTTAGGGACCGGGGAATTAGCTCCTACAATGAGCAGTTCTTC
NA	TRBV10-1	12	TRBJ1-5	NA	CASSDSNQPQHF	TGCGCCAGCTCAGATAGCAATCAGCCCCAGCATTTT
NA	TRBV6-6	13	TRBJ2-5	TRBD1	CASSYRGRETQYF	TGTGCCAGCAGTTACAGGGGGCGGGAGACCCAGTACTTC
NA	TRBV4-2	16	TRBJ1-1	TRBD1	CASSQQGTGGQTEAFF	TGTGCCAGCAGCCAACAGGGGACAGGGGGTCAAACTGAAGCTTTCTTT
NA	TRBV7-8	17	TRBJ1-5	TRBD1	CASSLAVDRGGNQPQHF	TGTGCCAGCAGCTTAGCTGTCGACAGGGGGGGAAATCAGCCCCAGCATTTT
NA	TRBV7-2	14	TRBJ2-2	NA	CASSLTRRTGELFF	TGTGCCAGCAGCTTGACTAGAAGGACCGGGGAGCTGTTTTTT
NA	TRBV5-6	14	TRBJ1-2	TRBD1	CASSSRGLKDGYTF	TGTGCCAGCAGCTCCAGGGGGCTTAAAGATGGCTACACCTTC
NA	TRBV25-1	17	TRBJ2-1	NA	CASSESPRTNSYNEQFF	TGTGCCAGCAGTGAATCCCCGAGGACCAACTCCTACAATGAGCAGTTCTTC
once	TRBV6-2/TRBV6-3	11	TRBJ2-1	NA	CASSRYNEQFF	TGTGCCAGCAGTAGGTACAATGAGCAGTTCTTC
NA	TRBV12-3/TRBV12-4	13	TRBJ2-5	NA	CASSRDFEETQYF	TGTGCCAGCAGCCGGGACTTCGAAGAGACCCAGTACTTC
NA	TRBV6-6	14	TRBJ2-7	NA	CASSYRTEVYEQYF	TGTGCCAGCAGTTATAGGACGGAAGTCTACGAGCAGTACTTC
NA	TRBV2	14	TRBJ2-7	TRBD1	CASSVGTASYEQYF	TGTGCCAGCAGTGTTGGGACAGCCTCCTACGAGCAGTACTTC
NA	TRBV7-9	10	TRBJ2-1	NA	CASSLEKQFF	TGTGCCAGCAGCTTAGAGAAGCAGTTCTTC
NA	TRBV7-8	16	TRBJ1-5	TRBD1	CASSLAGTGTNQPQHF	TGTGCCAGCAGCTTGGCGGGGACAGGGACCAATCAGCCCCAGCATTTT
NA	TRBV7-3	13	TRBJ1-2	TRBD1	CASSFATGVGYTF	TGTGCCAGCAGCTTCGCGACAGGGGTAGGCTACACCTTC
NA	TRBV19	15	TRBJ2-2	NA	CASSIDHYSRGELFF	TGTGCCAGTAGTATAGATCACTACTCCAGGGGGGAGCTGTTTTTT
once	TRBV7-2	13	TRBJ2-3	NA	CASSTQRTDTQYF	TGTGCCAGCAGCACACAGCGAACAGATACGCAGTATTTT
NA	TRBV29-1	12	TRBJ1-3	NA	CSVEGSGNTIYF	TGCAGCGTTGAGGGCTCTGGAAACACCATATATTTT
NA	TRBV7-9	14	TRBJ1-1	NA	CASSLNRDGNEAFF	TGTGCCAGCAGCTTAAACCGGGACGGGAATGAAGCTTTCTTT
NA	TRBV18	16	TRBJ2-3	TRBD2	CASSQLAGAVTDTQYF	TGTGCCAGCTCACAGCTAGCGGGAGCGGTAACAGATACGCAGTATTTT
NA	TRBV3-1/TRBV3-2	16	TRBJ1-3	NA	CASSQVGYGFGNTIYF	TGTGCCAGCAGCCAAGTAGGTTATGGTTTTGGAAACACCATATATTTT
NA	TRBV6-5	13	TRBJ1-2	NA	CASSWSRNYGYTF	TGTGCCAGCAGTTGGAGCAGAAACTATGGCTACACCTTC
NA	TRBV5-4	17	TRBJ2-7	TRBD1	CASSPRSGQDYSYEQYF	TGTGCCAGCAGCCCCAGGTCGGGACAGGACTACTCCTACGAGCAGTACTTC
NA	TRBV2	16	TRBJ2-3	TRBD2	CASRDPIAGSTDTQYF	TGTGCCAGCAGGGATCCTATAGCGGGCAGCACAGATACGCAGTATTTT
NA	TRBV7-2	16	TRBJ1-5	NA	CASTLTAGLGNQPQHF	TGTGCCAGCACCCTAACCGCGGGGCTCGGCAATCAGCCCCAGCATTTT
NA	TRBV11-3	14	TRBJ2-7	TRBD1	CASSPTGAIHEQYF	TGTGCCAGCAGCCCCACAGGGGCGATCCACGAGCAGTACTTC
NA	TRBV9	15	TRBJ2-7	NA	CASSPTGPSSYEQYF	TGTGCCAGCAGCCCAACAGGGCCGAGCTCCTACGAGCAGTACTTC
NA	TRBV19	16	TRBJ2-6	NA	CASSIRTPSGANVLTF	TGTGCCAGTAGTATACGTACCCCCTCTGGGGCCAACGTCCTGACTTTC
NA	TRBV4-1	12	TRBJ2-4	NA	CASSQERSIQYF	TGCGCCAGCAGCCAAGAACGTAGCATTCAGTACTTC
NA	TRBV4-2	15	TRBJ1-1	NA	CASSQDLGRNTEAFF	TGTGCCAGCAGCCAAGATTTGGGTAGGAACACTGAAGCTTTCTTT
NA	TRBV19	16	TRBJ2-5	TRBD2	CASSTRTSGRSETQYF	TGTGCCAGTAGTACCCGGACTAGCGGGAGGTCAGAGACCCAGTACTTC
NA	TRBV13	13	TRBJ1-4	NA	CASSPMEGEKLFF	TGTGCCAGCAGCCCCATGGAGGGTGAAAAACTGTTTTTT
NA	TRBV11-2	12	TRBJ2-7	NA	CASSLTSSEQYF	TGTGCCAGCAGCCTCACTAGCTCCGAGCAGTACTTC
NA	TRBV28	13	TRBJ2-7	NA	CASSSSWFYEQYF	TGTGCCAGCAGTTCGAGCTGGTTCTACGAGCAGTACTTC
once	TRBV5-6	13	TRBJ2-7	NA	CASSPSPLYEQYF	TGTGCCAGCAGCCCCAGCCCCCTCTACGAGCAGTACTTC
NA	TRBV2	15	TRBJ1-5	TRBD1	CASSVDRALNQPQHF	TGTGCCAGCAGCGTCGACAGGGCGCTTAATCAGCCCCAGCATTTT
NA	TRBV7-2	15	TRBJ1-5	NA	CASSLGNVPMQPQHF	TGTGCCAGCAGCTTAGGTAACGTCCCTATGCAGCCCCAGCATTTT
NA	TRBV5-1	13	TRBJ2-5	NA	CASSLRPLETQYF	TGCGCCAGCAGCCTGCGCCCCCTGGAGACCCAGTACTTC
once	TRBV3-1/TRBV3-2	16	TRBJ2-2	TRBD2	CASRGGSGRGTGELFF	TGTGCCAGCAGAGGTGGGAGCGGGAGAGGCACCGGGGAGCTGTTTTTT
NA	TRBV6-2/TRBV6-3	16	TRBJ1-2	TRBD1	CASSFSGQGDNYGYTF	TGTGCCAGCAGTTTCTCCGGACAGGGGGATAACTATGGCTACACCTTC